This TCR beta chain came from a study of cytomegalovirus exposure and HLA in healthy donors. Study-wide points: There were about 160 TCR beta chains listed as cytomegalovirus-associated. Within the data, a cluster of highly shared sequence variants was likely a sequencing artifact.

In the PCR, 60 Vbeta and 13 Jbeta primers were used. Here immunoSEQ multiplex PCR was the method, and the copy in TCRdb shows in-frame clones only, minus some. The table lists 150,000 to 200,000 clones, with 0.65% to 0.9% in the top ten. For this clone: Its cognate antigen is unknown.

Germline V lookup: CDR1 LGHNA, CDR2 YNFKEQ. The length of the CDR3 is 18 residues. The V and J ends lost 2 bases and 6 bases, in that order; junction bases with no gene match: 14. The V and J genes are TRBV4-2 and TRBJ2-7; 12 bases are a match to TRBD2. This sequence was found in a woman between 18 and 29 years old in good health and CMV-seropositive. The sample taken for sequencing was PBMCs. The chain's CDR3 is CASSQRGLAGGEGIEQYF. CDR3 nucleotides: TGTGCCAGCAGCCAACGGGGACTAGCGGGTGGGGAGGGTATCGAGCAGTACTTC.